Each of the 27 T cell receptor beta chains below was sequenced from the same sample in a study of cytomegalovirus exposure and HLA in healthy donors. The PCR contained 60 Vbeta and 13 Jbeta primers. The table came from immunoSEQ multiplex PCR; TCRdb's copy has only in-frame clones and leaves some out. The top ten clones hold approximately 7% of a sample with some 140,000 clones, less than 80% of them seen once. The sequenced material came from PBMCs. The receptors stem from a man between 35 and 55 years old in good health and CMV-seropositive.

This chain connects TRBV11-3 to TRBJ2-7; 7 bases are a match to TRBD1. Germline V gene data show CDR1 as SGHNT and CDR2 as YENEEA. The V segment lost 1 base and the J segment 6 bases; nucleotides outside the gene matches: 6. The CDR3 is 14 amino acids. The CDR3: CASSLGDSPGEQYF. As DNA, the CDR3 is TGTGCCAGCAGCTTAGGGGACAGTCCGGGCGAGCAGTACTTC.

A single count supports this clone. CDR3 residues: CASSPGLAVTDTQYF. The CDR3 DNA reads TGCGCCAGCAGCCCGGGACTAGCGGTCACAGATACGCAGTATTTT. The chain links TRBV5-1 to TRBJ2-3; TRBD2 agrees at 11 bases. The CDR3 is 15 residues long. J lost 2 bases, V lost 4 bases, and 3 bases had no gene match. Germline V CDR1 and CDR2: SGHRS, YFSETQ.

V is TRBV10-3 and J is TRBJ1-1; 8 bases are shared with TRBD1. The length of the CDR3 is 15 residues. Per the germline V gene, CDR1 is ENHRY and CDR2 is SYGVKD. The V and J ends lost 10 bases and 6 bases, in that order; junction bases with no gene match: 16. The CDR3: CATRKTDRGIPEAFF. As DNA, the CDR3 is TGTGCCACCCGGAAAACTGACAGGGGAATTCCTGAAGCTTTCTTT.

Here the CDR3 DNA reads TGCGCCAGCAGCCCCCATTACAGGGGGACTAATGAAAAACTGTTTTTT. Translation: CASSPHYRGTNEKLFF. The J gene is TRBJ1-4, the V gene TRBV4-1, with TRBD1 identical over 8 bases. Germline V gene data show CDR1 as MGHRA and CDR2 as YSYEKL. The V and J ends lost 4 bases and 2 bases, in that order; junction bases with no gene match: 6. There are 16 residues in the CDR3.

The CDR3 sequence: CASSPQGTGAGNTIYF. The CDR3 coding sequence is TGTGCCAGCAGCCCACAGGGGACAGGGGCTGGAAACACCATATATTTT. The rearrangement joins TRBV6-6 to TRBJ1-3; 10 bases are a match to TRBD1. The CDR3 totals 16 residues. Germline trimming cut 6 bases from V and 2 bases from J; bases unmatched to any gene: 7. Germline CDR1 MNHNY, CDR2 SVGAGI (reference sequence).

This clone is a singleton in its sample. V is TRBV7-9 and J is TRBJ2-3; D not certain. Deletions cut 1 base from V and 1 base from J, with 3 bases between. CDR1 is SEHNR and CDR2 is FQNEAQ in the germline V gene (reference sequence). This CDR3 comprises 13 residues. The DNA of the CDR3 is TGTGCCAGCAGCTTAGGAGGCACAGATACGCAGTATTTT. Translation gives CASSLGGTDTQYF. The full variable domain, its missing parts supplied by reference TRBV7-9 and TRBJ2-3, is DTGVSQNPRHKITKRGQNVTFRCDPISEHNRLYWYRQTLGQGPEFLTYFQNEAQLEKSRLLSDRFSAERPKGSFSTLEIQRTEQGDSAMYLCASSLGGTDTQYFGPGTRLTVL.

This clone was found once. The V gene is TRBV30, the J gene TRBJ1-2, with TRBD1 matching over 8 bases. Germline loops: CDR1 GTSNPN, CDR2 SVGIG (reference sequence). The CDR3 consists of 12 residues. The J segment lost 7 bases and the V segment lost 5 bases, leaving 6 bases of the junction unmatched. Here the CDR3 DNA reads TGTGCCTGGGCGGCAGGGGGCCTTGGCTACACCTTC. Amino acid sequence: CAWAAGGLGYTF.

The gene calls are TRBV7-2 and TRBJ2-7; tentatively, D is TRBD1 (5 bases). CDR3 length equals 17 residues. V lost 5 bases to trimming and J lost 3 bases, with 23 bases between them. In germline, CDR1 is SGHTA, CDR2 FQGNSA. This chain's CDR3 is CASSPQGPTVGVYEQYF. The CDR3 nucleotides are TGTGCCAGCAGCCCCCAAGGACCGACAGTTGGGGTCTACGAGCAGTACTTC.

V is TRBV5-1 and J is TRBJ1-1; possibly TRBD1 for D (6 bases). The CDR3 runs 15 residues. Per the germline V gene, CDR1 is SGHRS and CDR2 is YFSETQ. Trimming cost V 4 bases and J 3 bases, with 16 bases left between them. This CDR3 reads CASSRSLGGDTEAFF. The CDR3 DNA follows: TGCGCCAGCAGCCGCTCCTTAGGGGGGGACACTGAAGCTTTCTTT.

V and J are TRBV18 and TRBJ1-1; D is ambiguous. The CDR3 is 15 amino acids. The V end lost 0 bases, the J end lost 0 bases, and 8 bases lay between the germline ends. Looked up from germline, CDR1 is KGHSH and CDR2 is LQKENI. CDR3 sequence: CASSPPAGMNTEAFF. The CDR3 DNA reads TGTGCCAGCTCACCACCCGCCGGGATGAACACTGAAGCTTTCTTT. Full variable domain (rest looked up from reference TRBV18 and TRBJ1-1): NAGVMQNPRHLVRRRGQEARLRCSPMKGHSHVYWYRQLPEEGLKFMVYLQKENIIDESGMPKERFSAEFPKEGPSILRIQQVVRGDSAAYFCASSPPAGMNTEAFFGQGTRLTVV.

V is TRBV13 and J is TRBJ2-5, with 10 bases that match TRBD1. V trimming: 6 bases; J trimming: 1 base; junction bases outside the gene matches: 8. The CDR3 consists of 16 residues. The germline CDR1 and CDR2 sequences are PRHDT and FYEKMQ (reference sequence). The CDR3 region has the DNA TGTGCCAGCAGGATCTCAGGACAGGGGGTCCAAGAGACCCAGTACTTC. Protein product: CASRISGQGVQETQYF. Supplemented by reference TRBV13 and TRBJ2-5, the full variable domain reads AAGVIQSPRHLIKEKRETATLKCYPIPRHDTVYWYQQGPGQDPQFLISFYEKMQSDKGSIPDRFSAQQFSDYHSELNMSSLELGDSALYFCASRISGQGVQETQYFGPGTRLLVL.

J is TRBJ1-4 and V is TRBV5-8; D unclear. There are 13 residues in the CDR3. The V end was cut by 4 bases, the J end by 8 bases, with 12 bases between. Germline assignment: CDR1 SGHTS and CDR2 YDEGEE. DNA for the CDR3: TGTGCCAGCAGCCCCAGCGAGCGAGAAAAACTGTTTTTT. Translation gives CASSPSEREKLFF.

The J gene is TRBJ2-7, the V gene TRBV9, with TRBD1 matching over 7 bases. The V gene end was trimmed by 4 bases and the J gene end by 7 bases; junction bases not matched to a gene: 8. Germline loops: CDR1 SGDLS, CDR2 YYNGEE. The CDR3 length is 13 residues. The CDR3 region is CASSPWTGREQYF. The CDR3, as DNA: TGTGCCAGCAGCCCCTGGACAGGAAGAGAGCAGTACTTC.

This clone has more than one count but fewer than ten. V is TRBV4-1 and J is TRBJ2-7; a possible D gene is TRBD2 (5 bases). V lost 2 bases and J lost 6, with 17 bases in between. Germline V gives CDR1 MGHRA, CDR2 YSYEKL. CDR3 size: 15 residues. The CDR3: CASSQRASGAFEQYF. The CDR3 DNA sequence: TGCGCCAGCAGCCAAAGGGCCAGCGGCGCTTTCGAGCAGTACTTC.

V gene TRBV14 combines with J gene TRBJ2-3, with a weak D call TRBD2 (5 bases). Germline V lookup: CDR1 SGHDN, CDR2 FVKESK. V lost 1 base to trimming and J lost 4 bases, with 9 bases between them. This CDR3 spans 14 amino acids. CDR3 sequence (DNA): TGTGCCAGCAGCCAAGTCCCCGGGGCAGATACGCAGTATTTT. Translated, it gives CASSQVPGADTQYF.

Comments on this clone: Other nucleotide sequences in the sample specify the same CDR3. V is TRBV7-9 and J is TRBJ1-2, with 7 positions matching TRBD1. Germline V gene data show CDR1 as SEHNR and CDR2 as FQNEAQ (reference sequence). The CDR3 loop spans 13 amino acids. After removal of 5 bases from V and 2 bases from J, the junction contained 2 bases not matched to a gene. The CDR3 DNA is TGTGCCAGCAGCAGACAGGGCAACTATGGCTACACCTTC. Translation gives CASSRQGNYGYTF.

This chain connects TRBV6-1 to TRBJ1-6; D not certain. Germline CDR1 MNHNS, CDR2 SASEGT. Trimming removed 2 bases from V and 5 bases from J, with 7 bases in between. This CDR3 comprises 14 residues. CDR3 sequence (DNA): TGTGCCAGCAGTGAATTACAAAATAATTCACCCCTCCACTTT. Translated: CASSELQNNSPLHF.

The V gene is TRBV5-1, the J gene TRBJ2-5; no clear D. V was cut by 0 bases and J by 5 bases, with 14 bases left in between. The germline V gene encodes CDR1 SGHRS and CDR2 YFSETQ. The CDR3 length is 15 residues. CDR3 protein: CASSLAYPARETQYF. The CDR3 DNA is TGCGCCAGCAGCTTGGCTTACCCGGCGAGGGAGACCCAGTACTTC.

This sequence joins TRBV7-3 and TRBJ2-1, with 9 bases lining up with TRBD2. Germline loops: CDR1 SGHTA, CDR2 FQGTGA. This CDR3 spans 16 amino acids. V was pared by 7 bases and J by 4 bases, with 11 bases of the junction left unmatched. CDR3 sequence (DNA): TGTGCCAGCACCTCAGGCCGACTAGCGGAGTACAATGAGCAGTTCTTC. It translates to CASTSGRLAEYNEQFF.

This sequence joins TRBV5-1 and TRBJ1-6, with 10 positions matching TRBD1. V shed 4 bases and J 5 bases; nucleotides not matched to a gene: 15. Germline V gives CDR1 SGHRS, CDR2 YFSETQ. This CDR3 has 19 residues. The CDR3 here is CASSPRQGASVGDNSPLHF. Written as DNA, the CDR3 is TGCGCCAGCAGCCCAAGACAGGGGGCCTCGGTAGGGGATAATTCACCCCTCCACTTT.

This clone was seen only once. The J gene is TRBJ1-2, the V gene TRBV6-1; 8 positions agree with TRBD1. This CDR3 has 13 amino acids. The germline gives CDR1 MNHNS, CDR2 SASEGT. Trimming removed 7 bases from V and 8 bases from J; junction bases left unmatched: 9. The CDR3 reads CASTLTGDEGYTF. The DNA for the CDR3 is TGTGCCAGCACCCTGACAGGGGATGAAGGCTACACCTTC.

The rearrangement links TRBV20-1 to TRBJ2-4, with 8 bases aligning to TRBD1. With V trimmed by 5 bases and J by 16 bases, 10 bases remained unmatched. Germline lookup yields CDR1 DFQATT and CDR2 SNEGSKA (reference sequence). This CDR3 has 11 residues. Here the CDR3 reads CSALRTGFDYF. For the CDR3, the DNA is TGCAGTGCTTTGAGGACAGGGTTCGACTACTTC.

V gene TRBV29-1 combines with J gene TRBJ2-1; D might be TRBD1 (6 bases). V was pared by 0 bases and J by 0 bases, with 9 bases between. The CDR3 length is 15 residues. Germline lookup yields CDR1 SQVTM and CDR2 ANQGSEA. The CDR3, as DNA: TGCAGCGTTGAAGAGCGAGGGGGCTCCTACAATGAGCAGTTCTTC. It codes for CSVEERGGSYNEQFF.

The chain combines TRBV5-8 with TRBJ2-7, with D uncertain. Germline V gene lookup returns CDR1 SGHTS and CDR2 YDEGEE. This CDR3 contains 14 residues. V lost 0 bases, J lost 6 bases, and 13 bases lay in between. For the CDR3, the DNA is TGTGCCAGCAGCTTGGGAGGATTATCATCCGAGCAGTACTTC. It translates to CASSLGGLSSEQYF.

The genes are TRBV19 and TRBJ2-2, with D perhaps matching TRBD1 (6 bases). The CDR3 is 18 amino acids. The germline V gene has CDR1 LNHDA and CDR2 SQIVND (reference sequence). Trimming stripped 3 bases from V and 2 bases from J, with 19 bases between. CDR3 DNA sequence: TGTGCCAGTAGTATCCCGGGATGGGGACAACTTAACACCGGGGAGCTGTTTTTT. This sequence encodes CASSIPGWGQLNTGELFF.

The rearrangement links TRBV7-9 to TRBJ2-7; D possibly corresponds to TRBD2 (6 bases). V was pared by 1 base and J by 4 bases, with 20 bases between. The V gene's germline CDR1 is SEHNR and CDR2 FQNEAQ (reference sequence). The CDR3 totals 17 residues. The CDR3 nucleotides read TGTGCCAGCAGCTTAGGAAGGACTATACGGTTTGCTTACGAGCAGTACTTC. As protein: CASSLGRTIRFAYEQYF.

The V call is TRBV6-5, the J call TRBJ1-1; D uncertain. Deletions cut 4 bases from V and 0 bases from J, with 15 bases between. Germline V gene lookup returns CDR1 MNHEY and CDR2 SVGAGI. The CDR3 length is 16 residues. CDR3 amino acids: CASSFRSSTMNTEAFF. In nucleotides, the CDR3 is TGTGCCAGCAGTTTCCGTTCGAGCACTATGAACACTGAAGCTTTCTTT.